One and the same sample provided the 30 T cell receptor beta chains below, sequenced in a study of blood T cell repertoires in COVID-19. Assay used: immunoSEQ multiplex PCR; TCRdb lists only in-frame clones, some missing. This sample has hundreds of thousands of clones; 86% occur once, and the top ten carry about an eighth. Input material: peripheral blood. These TCRs come from a woman aged 65 to 85 with COVID-19, enrolled during active disease.

This chain links TRBV3-1 (or the pseudogene TRBV3-2) with TRBJ2-6; TRBD1 might be the D (6 bases). Trimming cost V 4 bases and J 1 base, with 14 bases left between them. The CDR3 is 17 amino acids. CDR1 LGHDT and CDR2 YNNKEL come from the germline V gene (reference sequence). CDR3 residues: CASSPREGGSGANVLTF. The CDR3 region has the DNA TGTGCCAGCAGCCCAAGAGAAGGGGGATCTGGGGCCAACGTCCTGACTTTC.

The gene calls are TRBV27 and TRBJ1-6; the D gene is possibly TRBD1 (5 bases). CDR1 MNHEY and CDR2 SMNVEV come from the germline V gene (reference sequence). Trimming stripped 4 bases from V and 9 bases from J, with 13 bases between. There are 14 residues in the CDR3. The CDR3 loop reads CASSWGGFGSPLHF. The CDR3 DNA is TGTGCCAGCAGTTGGGGGGGGTTTGGTTCACCCCTCCACTTT.

The chain joins TRBV5-1 to TRBJ2-3; 7 nucleotides line up with TRBD1. CDR1 and CDR2 from the germline V gene are SGHRS and YFSETQ. This CDR3 comprises 17 residues. Trimming removed 4 bases from V and 0 bases from J; junction bases left unmatched: 11. In nucleotides, the CDR3 is TGCGCCAGCAGCGGGGACCCCCAGGGGGTTAGCACAGATACGCAGTATTTT. This translates into CASSGDPQGVSTDTQYF.

V is TRBV11-2 and J is TRBJ1-6, with TRBD1 matching over 10 bases. This CDR3 region has 15 residues. Per the germline V gene, CDR1 is SGHAT and CDR2 is FQNNGV. J lost 10 bases, V lost 7 bases, and 10 bases had no gene match. The DNA of the CDR3 is TGTGCCAGCACCTTTTTTGGACAGGGGGGATCACCCCTCCACTTT. Its translation is CASTFFGQGGSPLHF.

This chain links TRBV7-9 with TRBJ2-5; TRBD2 matches at 7 bases. Germline assignment: CDR1 SEHNR and CDR2 FQNEAQ (reference sequence). There are 17 residues in the CDR3. Trimming cost V 0 bases and J 2 bases; bases outside gene matches: 9. DNA for the CDR3: TGTGCCAGCAGCTTAGCCTTCCAGCGGGGAGCTCAAGAGACCCAGTACTTC. It codes for CASSLAFQRGAQETQYF.

V usage is TRBV7-2 and J usage is TRBJ1-1; D gene ambiguous. V dropped 1 base and J dropped 5 bases, with 11 bases sitting between them. The CDR3 is made up of 14 amino acids. Germline CDR1 SGHTA, CDR2 FQGNSA. CDR3 nucleotides: TGTGCCAGCAGCTTAGTTTCGGTCGGGACTGAAGCTTTCTTT. Translating gives CASSLVSVGTEAFF.

The chain recombines TRBV5-1 with TRBJ2-2; 7 bases are shared with TRBD1. The CDR3 sequence is 15 residues long. Germline trimming cut 1 base from V and 4 bases from J; bases unmatched to any gene: 4. CDR1 is SGHRS, CDR2 YFSETQ, per germline. CDR3 loop: CASSLQGDTTGELFF. Here the CDR3 DNA reads TGCGCCAGCAGCTTGCAGGGGGATACCACCGGGGAGCTGTTTTTT.

The chain links TRBV27 to TRBJ2-1; TRBD2 matches at 7 bases. V was pared by 7 bases and J by 4 bases, with 10 bases of the junction left unmatched. CDR1 and CDR2 from the germline V gene are MNHEY and SMNVEV (reference sequence). The CDR3 is 15 residues long. CDR3 DNA sequence: TGTGCCAGCACTATGGGGGGGGGAACATACAATGAGCAGTTCTTC. It specifies CASTMGGGTYNEQFF.

This clone was picked up one time. The rearrangement uses TRBV7-2 and TRBJ1-1; D unclear. The V end was cut by 3 bases, the J end by 5 bases, with 10 bases between. The CDR3 runs 13 residues. The germline V gene encodes CDR1 SGHTA and CDR2 FQGNSA. The chain's CDR3 is CASSLFTRTEAFF. The CDR3 coding sequence is TGTGCCAGCAGCTTGTTCACGCGAACTGAAGCTTTCTTT. Full variable domain (remainder filled in from reference TRBV7-2 and TRBJ1-1): GAGVSQSPSNKVTEKGKDVELRCDPISGHTALYWYRQSLGQGLEFLIYFQGNSAPDKSGLPSDRFSAERTGGSVSTLTIQRTQQEDSAVYLCASSLFTRTEAFFGQGTRLTVV.

The genes are TRBV3-1 (or the pseudogene TRBV3-2) and TRBJ2-1; no clear D gene. There are 13 residues in the CDR3. CDR1 LGHDT and CDR2 YNNKEL come from the germline V gene (reference sequence). Trimming took 1 base from V and 4 from J, leaving 5 bases between them. CDR3 in DNA: TGTGCCAGCAGCCAAGTTTCTTACAATGAGCAGTTCTTC. Amino acids: CASSQVSYNEQFF.

The chain couples TRBV27 to TRBJ1-2; D is undetermined. Germline V lookup: CDR1 MNHEY, CDR2 SMNVEV (reference sequence). The length of the CDR3 is 12 residues. Trimming stripped 5 bases from V and 5 bases from J, with 9 bases between. The CDR3 spells CASSPDGYGYTF. The DNA for the CDR3 is TGTGCCAGCAGTCCAGACGGGTATGGCTACACCTTC.

The genes are TRBV12-3 or TRBV12-4 and TRBJ1-1; D gene ambiguous. Trimming removed 6 bases from V and 2 bases from J, with 7 bases in between. This CDR3 comprises 12 residues. This chain's CDR3 is CASSPVNTEAFF. The CDR3 nucleotides are TGTGCCAGCAGCCCCGTCAACACTGAAGCTTTCTTT.

The gene calls are TRBV30 and TRBJ1-6; the match to TRBD1 covers 10 bases. This CDR3 comprises 15 residues. The germline V gene has CDR1 GTSNPN and CDR2 SVGIG (reference sequence). With 1 base clipped from V and 8 bases from J, the junction kept 5 bases outside the gene matches. The CDR3 sequence is CAWSARDRGDSPLHF. The CDR3 nucleotides read TGTGCCTGGAGTGCTCGGGACAGGGGCGATTCACCCCTCCACTTT.

The chain employs TRBV29-1 and TRBJ2-2; possible D gene TRBD1, 6 bases. CDR1 is SQVTM, CDR2 ANQGSEA, per germline. CDR3 length: 13 amino acids. Trimming removed 6 bases at V and 0 bases at J, with 8 bases between. CDR3: CSVDRTNTGELFF. The DNA of the CDR3 is TGCAGCGTCGACAGGACGAACACCGGGGAGCTGTTTTTT.

The genes are TRBV18 and TRBJ2-7; TRBD2 is a possible D gene (5 bases). Germline V lookup: CDR1 KGHSH, CDR2 LQKENI. Trimming left V 3 bases short and J 9 bases short, with 12 bases between. CDR3 length equals 12 residues. The CDR3 DNA reads as TGTGCCAGCTCACCTGACGGCCGGGGGCAGTACTTC. Translating gives CASSPDGRGQYF.

The V call is TRBV6-5, the J call TRBJ1-1; weak D call: TRBD1 (5 bases). CDR3 length: 13 residues. Germline CDR1 MNHEY, CDR2 SVGAGI. The V and J ends lost 6 bases and 0 bases respectively, with 8 bases between them. The CDR3 DNA is TGTGCCAGCAGACGACAGATGAACACTGAAGCTTTCTTT. It encodes CASRRQMNTEAFF.

J is TRBJ2-7 and V is TRBV30; 9 bases map to TRBD1. Germline CDR1 GTSNPN, CDR2 SVGIG (reference sequence). V shed 2 bases, J shed 0 bases, and the junction held 2 bases outside the gene matches. The CDR3 runs 14 residues. CDR3: CAWSRGQGSYEQYF. CDR3 coding DNA: TGTGCCTGGAGTAGGGGACAGGGCTCCTACGAGCAGTACTTC.

This clone has only a few counts. The rearrangement joins TRBV7-9 to TRBJ2-1; 9 nucleotides line up with TRBD2. V dropped 1 base and J dropped 7; count of bases not matched to a gene: 14. CDR3 size: 18 residues. Germline V gene lookup returns CDR1 SEHNR and CDR2 FQNEAQ (reference sequence). The CDR3 region is CASSLESLAGTRTNEQFF. The CDR3 bases are TGTGCCAGCAGCTTAGAATCCCTAGCGGGGACCCGGACAAATGAGCAGTTCTTC.

This sequence joins TRBV24-1 and TRBJ1-1; unclear D gene. Germline V gene data show CDR1 as KGHDR and CDR2 as SFDVKD. V lost 12 bases and J lost 1, with 11 bases in between. This CDR3 spans 12 amino acids. The CDR3 DNA reads TGTGCCTCACGCGGAACGAACACTGAAGCTTTCTTT. Translation: CASRGTNTEAFF.

This clone was seen repeatedly, ten times or more. The chain couples TRBV7-9 to TRBJ2-3, with D possibly being TRBD2 (6 bases). CDR3 length equals 14 residues. Deletions cut 3 bases from V and 2 bases from J, with 9 bases between. CDR1 SEHNR and CDR2 FQNEAQ come from the germline V gene (reference sequence). CDR3 region: CASSLWGVTDTQYF. DNA of the CDR3: TGTGCCAGCAGCTTGTGGGGGGTCACAGATACGCAGTATTTT.

The chain couples TRBV24-1 to TRBJ2-3; perhaps TRBD1 as D (6 bases). This CDR3 region has 14 residues. The germline V and J ends were trimmed by 3 bases and 4 bases, with 10 bases remaining between them. Germline CDR1 and CDR2: KGHDR and SFDVKD. In nucleotides, the CDR3 is TGTGCCACCAGTGATCAATACAGGGCAGATACGCAGTATTTT. Protein: CATSDQYRADTQYF.

V and J are TRBV24-1 and TRBJ1-5; D is undetermined. Trimming shortened V by 6 bases and J by 0 bases, and 8 bases separated the two germline ends. The CDR3 consists of 14 residues. The V gene's germline CDR1 is KGHDR and CDR2 SFDVKD. The CDR3: CATSPETSNQPQHF. DNA for the CDR3: TGTGCCACCAGTCCGGAGACTAGCAATCAGCCCCAGCATTTT.

This clone has just one count. The V and J genes are TRBV4-2 and TRBJ2-5; a possible D gene is TRBD2 (7 bases). The CDR3 extends over 17 amino acids. Trimming pared 1 base from V and 2 bases from J, leaving 17 bases between. Germline V gene data show CDR1 as LGHNA and CDR2 as YNFKEQ. The CDR3 nucleotides read TGTGCCAGCAGCCAAGGTCGTCTCGGGGGGCAACAAGAGACCCAGTACTTC. It yields the protein CASSQGRLGGQQETQYF.

The rearrangement joins TRBV5-1 to TRBJ2-1, with D hard to call. V was clipped by 2 bases and J by 0 bases, with 12 bases between them. This CDR3 contains 16 residues. The germline V gene encodes CDR1 SGHRS and CDR2 YFSETQ. The CDR3 reads CASSFTLSSSYNEQFF. In DNA form, the CDR3 reads TGCGCCAGCAGCTTCACCCTCTCGAGCTCCTACAATGAGCAGTTCTTC.

The V and J genes are TRBV5-1 and TRBJ2-7, with 11 bases lining up with TRBD2. The CDR3 totals 16 residues. The germline CDR1 and CDR2 sequences are SGHRS and YFSETQ. With V trimmed by 2 bases and J by 5 bases, 9 bases remained unmatched. The CDR3 DNA sequence: TGCGCCAGCAGCTTTTTTAGCGGGGGGGCTCGGGACGAGCAGTACTTC. Its protein is CASSFFSGGARDEQYF. Based on the CDR3 plus reference TRBV5-1 and TRBJ2-7, the full variable domain is KAGVTQTPRYLIKTRGQQVTLSCSPISGHRSVSWYQQTPGQGLQFLFEYFSETQRNKGNFPGRFSGRQFSNSRSEMNVSTLELGDSALYLCASSFFSGGARDEQYFGPGTRLTVT.

This sequence joins TRBV5-4 and TRBJ1-4; weak D call: TRBD1 (6 bases). Trimming took off 2 bases at V and 6 bases at J, with 14 bases between the two ends. The CDR3 extends over 15 amino acids. Germline V gene data show CDR1 as SGHNT and CDR2 as YYREEE (reference sequence). The CDR3: CASSFGGAWDEKLFF. CDR3 bases: TGTGCCAGCAGCTTTGGGGGGGCCTGGGATGAAAAACTGTTTTTT.

V gene TRBV7-3 combines with J gene TRBJ2-2; TRBD1 aligns across 9 bases. CDR1 SGHTA and CDR2 FQGTGA come from the germline V gene. The V segment lost 4 bases and the J segment 7 bases; nucleotides outside the gene matches: 13. CDR3 size: 17 residues. Here the CDR3 reads CASSWLAGTGNFGELFF. CDR3 DNA sequence: TGTGCCAGCAGCTGGCTCGCCGGGACAGGGAATTTCGGGGAGCTGTTTTTT.

The rearrangement uses TRBV24-1 and TRBJ1-4; 11 nucleotides agree with TRBD1. CDR1 is KGHDR, CDR2 SFDVKD, per germline. This CDR3 is built from 15 residues. With 5 bases clipped from V and 7 bases from J, the junction kept 5 bases outside the gene matches. The CDR3 DNA follows: TGTGCCACCAGTGCTAGGACAGGGGGCAGTGAAAAACTGTTTTTT. Its protein product is CATSARTGGSEKLFF.

The chain couples TRBV7-9 to TRBJ2-3; 7 nucleotides align to TRBD2. V lost 11 bases to trimming and J lost 0 bases; unmatched junction nucleotides: 17. The CDR3 runs to 17 residues. The germline V gene has CDR1 SEHNR and CDR2 FQNEAQ (reference sequence). The CDR3 nucleotides read TGTGCCGGGACGGGGAGGGATACTACTCTAAGCACAGATACGCAGTATTTT. This gives the protein CAGTGRDTTLSTDTQYF.

This clone was counted a single time. The rearrangement joins TRBV6-2 or TRBV6-3 to TRBJ2-1, with a weak D call TRBD2 (7 bases). Germline lookup yields CDR1 MNHEY and CDR2 SVGEGT. The CDR3 extends over 15 amino acids. Between the trimmed V and J ends, which lost 3 bases and 4 bases, there was a span of 13 bases. The CDR3 loop reads CASSYWGGRYNEQFF. In nucleotides, the CDR3 is TGTGCCAGCAGTTATTGGGGGGGGCGTTACAATGAGCAGTTCTTC.